The T cell receptor (beta chain) described here comes from a study of blood T cell repertoires in COVID-19. The CDR3 has 14 amino acids. The V and J ends lost 3 bases and 4 bases, in that order; junction bases with no gene match: 6. Germline lookup yields CDR1 KGHSH and CDR2 LQKENI. TCRdb keeps only in-frame clones here, not all; method: immunoSEQ multiplex PCR. This table has 250,000 or so clones, about 85% appearing once. Participant-given clinical history determined each cohort assignment. Exposed participants came across a COVID-19 case within 2 weeks before study entry. The TCR comes from a woman in her fifties or sixties who had been exposed to COVID-19. The chain carries TRBV18 and TRBJ2-7, with 7 bases fitting TRBD1. Sample: PBMCs or T cells enriched from blood (not recorded which). Here the CDR3 DNA reads TGTGCCAGCTCACCGACCGGGACAGTATACGAGCAGTACTTC. As protein: CASSPTGTVYEQYF.